The next 30 T cell receptor beta chains were all read from a single sample in a study of cytomegalovirus exposure and HLA in healthy donors. PCR amplification relied on 60 Vbeta primers (plus 13 Jbeta primers). The repertoire was sequenced with immunoSEQ multiplex PCR; TCRdb's copy has only in-frame clones and lacks some. This table has tens of thousands of clones, roughly 60% appearing once. The sequenced sample was PBMCs. The receptors were gathered from a human donor in good health.

This clone was found once. The genes are TRBV2 and TRBJ1-5, with 7 bases fitting TRBD1. With V trimmed by 3 bases and J by 3 bases, 11 bases remained unmatched. The CDR3 spans 17 residues. Germline CDR1 and CDR2: SNHLY and FYNNEI. The CDR3 here is CASSDATPGQHNQPQHF. CDR3 DNA: TGTGCCAGCAGTGACGCTACACCGGGACAGCACAATCAGCCCCAGCATTTT.

This clone was seen only a few times. The J gene is TRBJ2-7, the V gene TRBV6-5; D is perhaps TRBD1 (6 bases). Germline V gives CDR1 MNHEY, CDR2 SVGAGI. With 4 bases removed from V and 3 bases from J, the gap between germline ends came to 19 bases. The CDR3 spans 16 residues. CDR3 bases: TGTGCCAGCAGTTCGACGATCTTCCGGGACATCTACGAGCAGTACTTC. Protein sequence: CASSSTIFRDIYEQYF.

This sequence joins TRBV7-9 and TRBJ1-2; possible D gene TRBD1, 6 bases. CDR1 and CDR2 from the germline V gene are SEHNR and FQNEAQ (reference sequence). V was cut by 2 bases and J by 8 bases, with 30 bases left in between. The CDR3 extends over 19 amino acids. Here the CDR3 reads CASSLPPGLRGLPGGGYTF. The CDR3 DNA sequence: TGTGCCAGCAGCTTACCCCCGGGCCTCAGGGGCTTACCGGGGGGGGGCTACACCTTC.

The CDR3 loop reads CASSLTGRDGYTF. In DNA, the CDR3 is TGTGCCAGCAGCTTGACCGGGAGGGATGGCTACACCTTC. The rearrangement links TRBV5-4 to TRBJ1-2; D gene unclear. This CDR3 comprises 13 residues. The V end was cut by 1 base, the J end by 6 bases, with 10 bases between. CDR1 and CDR2 from the germline V gene are SGHNT and YYREEE (reference sequence).

The J gene is TRBJ2-7, the V gene TRBV7-2; 16 bases match TRBD2. V gave up 4 bases and J gave up 4 bases; unmatched junction bases: 10. Germline V gives CDR1 SGHTA, CDR2 FQGNSA. This CDR3 comprises 18 residues. CDR3 sequence reads: CASSSRSGTSGGVYEQYF. Here the CDR3 DNA reads TGTGCCAGCAGCTCAAGATCCGGGACTAGCGGGGGGGTATACGAGCAGTACTTC. The complete variable domain, with remaining parts taken from reference TRBV7-2 and TRBJ2-7, reads GAGVSQSPSNKVTEKGKDVELRCDPISGHTALYWYRQSLGQGLEFLIYFQGNSAPDKSGLPSDRFSAERTGGSVSTLTIQRTQQEDSAVYLCASSSRSGTSGGVYEQYFGPGTRLTVT.

The genes are TRBV9 and TRBJ2-1; 10 bases match TRBD2. Germline assignment: CDR1 SGDLS and CDR2 YYNGEE. V was pared by 3 bases and J by 5 bases, with 5 bases of the junction left unmatched. The CDR3 spans 15 residues. CDR3 nucleotides: TGTGCCAGCAGCGCCTCGGGACTAGCGCACAATGAGCAGTTCTTC. Protein product: CASSASGLAHNEQFF.

The rearrangement joins TRBV6-4 to TRBJ2-1; TRBD1 agrees at 8 bases. The CDR3 totals 13 residues. J lost 7 bases, V lost 3 bases, and 2 bases had no gene match. Germline CDR1 reads MRHNA; CDR2 reads SNTAGT. The CDR3 is CASSDQGANEQFF. As DNA, the CDR3 is TGTGCCAGCAGTGATCAGGGGGCGAATGAGCAGTTCTTC.

The V and J genes are TRBV19 and TRBJ2-3; 9 positions match TRBD1. This CDR3 is built from 18 residues. Germline lookup yields CDR1 LNHDA and CDR2 SQIVND (reference sequence). Germline trimming cut 4 bases from V and 0 bases from J; bases unmatched to any gene: 11. CDR3 residues: CASSRGTGTGFSTDTQYF. Here the CDR3 DNA reads TGTGCCAGTAGTAGAGGAACCGGGACAGGGTTTAGCACAGATACGCAGTATTTT.

This sequence joins TRBV7-6 and TRBJ1-5; TRBD1 agrees at 9 bases. The germline V gene has CDR1 SGHVS and CDR2 FNYEAQ. With V trimmed by 1 base and J by 4 bases, 2 bases remained unmatched. CDR3 length: 15 residues. The CDR3 loop is CASSLGGQGNQPQHF. The DNA for the CDR3 is TGTGCCAGCAGCTTAGGGGGACAGGGAAATCAGCCCCAGCATTTT.

The chain employs TRBV2 and TRBJ1-4; D perhaps matches TRBD1 (5 bases). The V gene's germline CDR1 is SNHLY and CDR2 FYNNEI. The CDR3 loop spans 14 amino acids. The V end was cut by 2 bases, the J end by 4 bases, with 8 bases between. CDR3 coding DNA: TGTGCCAGCAGTGAAACACAGGTTAATGAAAAACTGTTTTTT. Translated: CASSETQVNEKLFF.

J is TRBJ1-6 and V is TRBV7-3, with D tentatively TRBD1 (5 bases). The V and J ends lost 5 bases and 9 bases respectively, with 17 bases between them. The CDR3 has 15 amino acids. Germline loops: CDR1 SGHTA, CDR2 FQGTGA. For the CDR3, the DNA is TGTGCCAGCAGCCCACGGGGGGGGGAGACTTCACCCCTCCACTTT. Encoded protein: CASSPRGGETSPLHF.

Note on this clone: This same CDR3 is encoded by further DNA sequences in the sample. The chain has TRBV19 and TRBJ2-2, with no clear D. CDR3 length: 13 residues. Germline values: CDR1 LNHDA, CDR2 SQIVND (reference sequence). The ends were cut back, 9 bases at V and 6 bases at J, with 14 bases in the middle. The CDR3 is CASSGSQAGELFF. CDR3 DNA: TGTGCCAGCAGTGGGTCGCAGGCCGGGGAGCTGTTTTTT.

The chain is built from TRBV9 and TRBJ2-3; D remains unclear. The CDR3 runs to 15 residues. CDR1 is SGDLS, CDR2 YYNGEE, per germline. The germline V and J ends were trimmed by 0 bases and 1 base, with 9 bases remaining between them. In DNA, the CDR3 is TGTGCCAGCAGCGTAGTGGAGACCGGCACAGATACGCAGTATTTT. Translation gives CASSVVETGTDTQYF.

This clone has just a few counts. The CDR3 sequence is CASTLTETEAFF. CDR3 nucleotide sequence: TGTGCCAGCACCTTGACTGAAACTGAAGCTTTCTTT. This rearrangement joins TRBV6-6 to TRBJ1-1; D gene ambiguous. CDR1 is MNHNY and CDR2 is SVGAGI in the germline V gene (reference sequence). The length of the CDR3 is 12 residues. V shed 7 bases and J shed 5 bases, with 11 bases lying between them.

In its sample, this clone ranks as medium-sized. This chain connects TRBV11-2 to TRBJ2-1; a weak D match, TRBD1 (5 bases). Deletions cut 5 bases from V and 5 bases from J, with 10 bases between. The CDR3 has 13 amino acids. Germline CDR1 reads SGHAT; CDR2 reads FQNNGV. The CDR3 loop reads CASSRTLNNEQFF. In DNA form, the CDR3 reads TGTGCCAGCAGCAGGACATTGAACAATGAGCAGTTCTTC.

CDR3 amino acids: CAWSTRFRGLLYGYTF. Here the CDR3 DNA reads TGTGCCTGGAGTACCCGATTTAGGGGGCTATTATATGGCTACACCTTC. The genes are TRBV30 and TRBJ1-2; 7 nucleotides agree with TRBD1. V was clipped by 2 bases and J by 5 bases; unmatched bases: 14. This CDR3 is built from 16 residues. Germline CDR1 is GTSNPN and CDR2 is SVGIG (reference sequence).

The chain joins TRBV7-3 to TRBJ1-1; D unclear. Germline V gene lookup returns CDR1 SGHTA and CDR2 FQGTGA. Trimming removed 2 bases from V and 0 bases from J, with 10 bases in between. The CDR3 length is 15 residues. CDR3 loop: CASSLLHSLNTEAFF. The CDR3 DNA is TGTGCCAGCAGCTTACTACACAGCTTGAACACTGAAGCTTTCTTT. The full variable domain, with the rest looked up from reference TRBV7-3 and TRBJ1-1, is GAGVSQTPSNKVTEKGKYVELRCDPISGHTALYWYRQSLGQGPEFLIYFQGTGAADDSGLPNDRFFAVRPEGSVSTLKIQRTERGDSAVYLCASSLLHSLNTEAFFGQGTRLTVV.

On this clone: Distinct nucleotide sequences in the sample also encode this CDR3. This chain uses TRBV18 with TRBJ2-5; TRBD1 agrees at 9 bases. This CDR3 has 14 residues. Losses at the gene ends were 2 bases for V and 5 bases for J; bases not matched to a gene: 3. Germline CDR1 and CDR2: KGHSH and LQKENI. The CDR3 loop is CASSPTGGGETQYF. The CDR3 DNA reads TGTGCCAGCTCACCAACAGGGGGCGGGGAGACCCAGTACTTC.

The chain carries TRBV27 and TRBJ1-6; TRBD1 matches 8 bases. Per the germline V gene, CDR1 is MNHEY and CDR2 is SMNVEV (reference sequence). J gave up 5 bases and V 8 bases, and 5 bases lay outside the gene matches. The length of the CDR3 is 14 residues. The CDR3, as DNA: TGTGCCAGCGCTGGGGGACAGGATAATTCACCCCTCCACTTT. It translates to CASAGGQDNSPLHF.

This clone was seen a few times. J is TRBJ1-1 and V is TRBV5-4; unclear D gene. Deletions cut 5 bases from V and 3 bases from J, with 11 bases between. Germline V gene lookup returns CDR1 SGHNT and CDR2 YYREEE (reference sequence). The CDR3 consists of 13 residues. As DNA, the CDR3 is TGTGCCAGCAGTCTCCGACTAGACACTGAAGCTTTCTTT. As protein: CASSLRLDTEAFF.

The chain links TRBV2 to TRBJ1-5, with a possible D match to TRBD1 (6 bases). CDR1 is SNHLY and CDR2 is FYNNEI in the germline V gene. CDR3 length: 13 residues. V was clipped by 10 bases and J by 5 bases, with 15 bases between them. CDR3 DNA: TGTGCCACCTCAGGACAGTCAGATCAGCCCCAGCATTTT. The encoded protein is CATSGQSDQPQHF.

The chain is built from TRBV6-5 and TRBJ2-5, with unresolved D. Germline assignment: CDR1 MNHEY and CDR2 SVGAGI. This CDR3 region has 16 residues. V lost 2 bases and J 0 bases, leaving 13 bases between the germline ends. CDR3 residues: CASSYLAGFYQETQYF. As DNA, the CDR3 is TGTGCCAGCAGTTACCTCGCAGGCTTCTACCAAGAGACCCAGTACTTC.

In this sample, this clone turned up a few times. The V call is TRBV11-3, the J call TRBJ2-2; 8 bases match TRBD2. The CDR3 runs 15 residues. The trim removed 6 bases at V and 4 bases at J, leaving 7 bases unmatched. CDR1 is SGHNT, CDR2 YENEEA, per germline. The CDR3 DNA reads as TGTGCCAGCAGGGTGAGCGGGGGATTCACCGGGGAGCTGTTTTTT. Residues: CASRVSGGFTGELFF.

The V and J genes are TRBV28 and TRBJ2-5; 8 bases are shared with TRBD1. CDR1 is MDHEN and CDR2 is SYDVKM in the germline V gene. This CDR3 has 14 residues. V lost 6 bases to trimming and J lost 1 base; unmatched junction nucleotides: 4. The CDR3 coding sequence is TGTGCCAGCAGCGATACAGGGGGCCAAGAGACCCAGTACTTC. It codes for CASSDTGGQETQYF. Full variable domain (outside the CDR3, taken from reference TRBV28 and TRBJ2-5): DVKVTQSSRYLVKRTGEKVFLECVQDMDHENMFWYRQDPGLGLRLIYFSYDVKMKEKGDIPEGYSVSREKKERFSLILESASTNQTSMYLCASSDTGGQETQYFGPGTRLLVL.

This rearrangement joins TRBV6-5 to TRBJ2-1; TRBD1 matches at 10 bases. The V gene's germline CDR1 is MNHEY and CDR2 SVGAGI. CDR3 size: 14 residues. V gave up 5 bases and J gave up 7 bases; unmatched junction bases: 5. The CDR3, as DNA: TGTGCCAGCAGTCGGGACAGGGGAATAAATGAGCAGTTCTTC. It is translated as CASSRDRGINEQFF.

V gene TRBV2 combines with J gene TRBJ1-5; D remains ambiguous. V lost 5 bases to trimming and J lost 7 bases, with 9 bases between them. This CDR3 is 12 amino acids long. Germline CDR1 and CDR2: SNHLY and FYNNEI. This CDR3 reads CASSFLLQPQHF. For the CDR3, the DNA is TGTGCCAGCAGTTTTCTCTTACAGCCCCAGCATTTT.

In DNA, the CDR3 is TGTGCCAGCAGCTTACTGACGGGGGGGCTGGCAGATACGCAGTATTTT. Amino acid sequence: CASSLLTGGLADTQYF. The chain has TRBV7-2 and TRBJ2-3; 8 nucleotides agree with TRBD2. The CDR3 loop spans 16 amino acids. The J segment lost 4 bases and the V segment lost 2 bases, leaving 8 bases of the junction unmatched. Per the germline V gene, CDR1 is SGHTA and CDR2 is FQGNSA.

This clone came up a few times. The chain recombines TRBV4-1 with TRBJ1-5; TRBD1 might be the D (5 bases). Per germline, CDR1 MGHRA and CDR2 YSYEKL. Trimming shortened V by 0 bases and J by 5 bases, and 11 bases separated the two germline ends. The CDR3 totals 15 residues. Here the CDR3 reads CASSQDPQAYQPQHF. DNA for the CDR3: TGCGCCAGCAGCCAAGATCCACAGGCTTATCAGCCCCAGCATTTT.

This chain joins TRBV25-1 and TRBJ1-1; 9 nucleotides agree with TRBD1. CDR3 size: 16 residues. The V and J ends lost 4 bases and 0 bases, in that order; junction bases with no gene match: 6. CDR1 is MGHDK, CDR2 SYGVNS, per germline. The CDR3: CASSALDRGLNTEAFF. The DNA for the CDR3 is TGTGCCAGCAGTGCACTGGACAGGGGCCTGAACACTGAAGCTTTCTTT.

The chain has TRBV7-9 and TRBJ1-2; a possible D gene is TRBD1 (5 bases). The CDR3 covers 16 residues. Per the germline V gene, CDR1 is SEHNR and CDR2 is FQNEAQ (reference sequence). The ends were cut back, 4 bases at V and 2 bases at J, with 17 bases in the middle. This CDR3 reads CASSSITAGLNYGYTF. CDR3 DNA sequence: TGTGCCAGCAGCTCCATCACGGCAGGGCTGAACTATGGCTACACCTTC.